This T cell receptor (beta chain) appears in the sequencing data of a study of cytotoxic CD8 clonotypes in ibrutinib-treated CLL. Findings and caveats of the study: Public clonotypes, found uncommonly, either contracted or stayed stable on treatment.

Concerning this clone: Its matching antigen is unknown.

Some clones are missing from TCRdb's copy, which holds only in-frame ones; the method was immunoSEQ multiplex PCR. The sample carries 300,000 to 350,000 clones, around four fifths recorded once. The CDR3 has 15 residues. The V and J ends lost 4 bases and 6 bases, in that order; junction bases with no gene match: 12. CDR1 and CDR2 (germline): KGHSH, LQKENI. The source was PBMCs, collected before ibrutinib treatment. This clonotype originated in a human donor with chronic lymphocytic leukemia. This chain uses TRBV18 with TRBJ2-7, with TRBD1 identical over 7 bases. In nucleotides, the CDR3 is TGTGCCAGCTCACAGACAGGGTTGGCAGGTCGCGAGCAGTACTTC. It specifies CASSQTGLAGREQYF.